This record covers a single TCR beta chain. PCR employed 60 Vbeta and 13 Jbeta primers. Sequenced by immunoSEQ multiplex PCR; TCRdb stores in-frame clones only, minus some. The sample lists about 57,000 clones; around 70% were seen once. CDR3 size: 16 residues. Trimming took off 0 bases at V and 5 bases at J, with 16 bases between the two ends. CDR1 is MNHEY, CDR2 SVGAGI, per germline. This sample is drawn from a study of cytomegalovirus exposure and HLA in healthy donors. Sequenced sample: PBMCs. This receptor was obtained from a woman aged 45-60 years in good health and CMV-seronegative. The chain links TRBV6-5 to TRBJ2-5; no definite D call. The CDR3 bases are TGTGCCAGCAGTTACTCGTTAGGTGGGCAGTGGGAGACCCAGTACTTC. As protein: CASSYSLGGQWETQYF.